The clone carrying this TCR beta chain was observed a few times. Its antigen is unknown. V shed 2 bases, J shed 5 bases, and the junction held 6 bases outside the gene matches. The CDR3 runs 15 residues. Germline CDR1 reads SGHRS; CDR2 reads YFSETQ. The source of the sample is a study of cytomegalovirus exposure and HLA in healthy donors. Study observations and caveats: A prior analysis recorded that most TCR beta V segments were productive about 87% or about 30% of the time. As a later analysis revealed, the rate of TCR association differed by HLA locus, with DRB1 most and HLA-C fewest. Sequencing had likely introduced a cluster of highly shared sequence variants as an artifact. Several of the most significant clusters were apparently associated with common viral pathogens in a later analysis.

PCR amplification relied on 60 Vbeta primers (plus 13 Jbeta primers). Only in-frame clones appear in the TCRdb table, and some are missing; sequencing was by immunoSEQ multiplex PCR. This table holds 150,000 to 190,000 clones, approximately 81% found once. Sequenced material: PBMCs. The rearrangement uses TRBV5-1 and TRBJ2-4; 8 nucleotides line up with TRBD1. The receptor was isolated from a man between 18 and 29 years old in good health and CMV-seronegative. In DNA, the CDR3 is TGCGCCAGCAGCTTATATGGACAGGGACAAAACATTCAGTACTTC. Residues: CASSLYGQGQNIQYF.